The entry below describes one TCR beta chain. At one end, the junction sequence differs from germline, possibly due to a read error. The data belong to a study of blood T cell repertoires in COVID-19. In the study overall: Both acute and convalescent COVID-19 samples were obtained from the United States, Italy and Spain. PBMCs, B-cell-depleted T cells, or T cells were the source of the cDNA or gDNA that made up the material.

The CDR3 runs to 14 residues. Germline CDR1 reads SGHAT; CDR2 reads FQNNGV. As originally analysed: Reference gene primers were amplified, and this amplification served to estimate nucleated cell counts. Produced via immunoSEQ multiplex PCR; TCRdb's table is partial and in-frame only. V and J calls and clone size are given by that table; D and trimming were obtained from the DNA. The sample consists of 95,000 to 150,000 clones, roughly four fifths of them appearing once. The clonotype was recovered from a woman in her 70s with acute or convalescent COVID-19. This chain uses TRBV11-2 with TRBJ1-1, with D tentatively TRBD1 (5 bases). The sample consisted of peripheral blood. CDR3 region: CASSLDRQNAEAFF. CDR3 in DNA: TGTGCCAGCAGCTTAGATCGACAGAACGCTGAAGCTTTCTTT.